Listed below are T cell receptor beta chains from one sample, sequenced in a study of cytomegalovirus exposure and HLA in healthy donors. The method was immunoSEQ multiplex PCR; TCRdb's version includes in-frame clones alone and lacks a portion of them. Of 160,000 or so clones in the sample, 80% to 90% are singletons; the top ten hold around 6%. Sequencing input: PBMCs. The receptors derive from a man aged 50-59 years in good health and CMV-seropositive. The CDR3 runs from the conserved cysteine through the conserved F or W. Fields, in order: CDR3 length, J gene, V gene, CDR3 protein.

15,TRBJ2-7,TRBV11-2,CASSSRDSAAYEQYF
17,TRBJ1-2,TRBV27,CASSTFWDRRSNYGYTF
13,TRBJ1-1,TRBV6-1,CASSEAVRAAAFF
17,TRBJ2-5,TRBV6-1,CASSEAGTSGVWETQYF
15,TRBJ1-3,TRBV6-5,CASSPTGSSGNTIYF
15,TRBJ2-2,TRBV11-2,CASSFGLAGLAELFF
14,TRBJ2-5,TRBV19,CASSSGFSVETQYF
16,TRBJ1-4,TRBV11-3,CASSLGATGGNEKLFF
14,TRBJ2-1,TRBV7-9,CASSLLGTPLEQFF
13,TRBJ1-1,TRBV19,CASSIDFYTEAFF
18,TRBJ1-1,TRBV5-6,CASSLAWGTGGAGFVAFF
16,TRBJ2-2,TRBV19,CASTKPGTANTGELFF
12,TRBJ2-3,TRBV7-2,CASSHRTSTQYF
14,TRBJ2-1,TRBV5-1,CASSGGQTYNEQFF
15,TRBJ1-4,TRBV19,CASSLAGTGLEKLFF
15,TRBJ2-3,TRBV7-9,CASSLESSRTDTQYF
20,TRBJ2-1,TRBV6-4,CASSREGTSGRIGRDNEQFF
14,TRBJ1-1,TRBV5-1,CASSPGQGSTEAFF
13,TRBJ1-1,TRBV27,CASSPQGNTEAFF
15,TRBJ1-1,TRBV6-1,CASSSSSTGGIEAFF